The 28 T cell receptor beta chains presented below share a single source sample, sequenced in a study of blood T cells in healthy people across ages. For the second PCR, which ran for 7 to 11 cycles, a sample-barcoded 5' primer and a J-beta primer mix were used. TCRdb re-analysed the 5' RACE reads in MiXCR, keeping a single row per CDR3 protein. This table holds hundreds of thousands of distinct CDR3 sequences, over 40% found once. Input material: blood. The receptor set was obtained from a woman of 80 years or more in good health.

Details on this clonotype: A much larger clone is a single base away; this may be a read error. The chain joins TRBV11-2 to TRBJ2-4; tentatively, D is TRBD2 (5 bases). TRBJ2-7 matches the DNA end more closely, so the J call is doubtful. Germline V CDR1 and CDR2: SGHAT, FQNNGV. The CDR3 covers 14 residues. In DNA form, the CDR3 reads TGTGCCAGCAGCGTAGAAATGGGGAGCTACGAGCAGTACTTC. Residues: CASSVEMGSYEQYF.

This clonotype occurred many times. This chain links TRBV5-1 with TRBJ2-7; 7 bases map to TRBD1. This CDR3 has 16 residues. Germline V gene data show CDR1 as SGHRS and CDR2 as YFSETQ. With 4 bases clipped from V and 1 base from J, the junction kept 11 bases outside the gene matches. The CDR3 loop is CASSPRQGGSSYEQYF. In DNA form, the CDR3 reads TGCGCCAGCAGCCCGAGACAGGGTGGATCATCCTACGAGCAGTACTTC. Together with reference TRBV5-1 and TRBJ2-7, the CDR3 gives the full variable domain: KAGVTQTPRYLIKTRGQQVTLSCSPISGHRSVSWYQQTPGQGLQFLFEYFSETQRNKGNFPGRFSGRQFSNSRSEMNVSTLELGDSALYLCASSPRQGGSSYEQYFGPGTRLTVT.

The rearrangement links TRBV29-1 to TRBJ2-7; the D gene could be TRBD1 or TRBD2 (5 bases each). Germline V gene data show CDR1 as SQVTM and CDR2 as ANQGSEA. Trimming took off 1 base at V and 6 bases at J, with 13 bases between the two ends. The CDR3 contains 13 residues. CDR3 protein: CSVEVGEQVEQYF. The CDR3 DNA reads TGCAGCGTTGAAGTCGGGGAACAGGTCGAGCAGTACTTC.

This clonotype was seen a single time. At one boundary the junction diverges from the germline segment, which might be a read error. This chain uses TRBV10-1 with TRBJ2-3; a possible D gene is TRBD2 (5 bases). Germline assignment: CDR1 WNHNN and CDR2 SYGVQD (reference sequence). The length of the CDR3 is 16 residues. The CDR3 DNA follows: TGCACCAGCAGCGAGATCACCGGACTTACCACAGATACGCAGTATTTT. Translated: CTSSEITGLTTDTQYF.

This chain links TRBV10-3 with TRBJ2-1; D is unclear. Looked up from germline, CDR1 is ENHRY and CDR2 is SYGVKD. The ends were cut back, 2 bases at V and 15 bases at J, with 23 bases in the middle. The CDR3 spans 15 residues. DNA of the CDR3: TGTGCCATCAGTGAGAAGTCCGGGTTTTTTTGTTCTCGGTTCTTC. Protein product: CAISEKSGFFCSRFF.

This chain joins TRBV5-1 and TRBJ2-3; TRBD2 is a possible D gene (5 bases). Germline CDR1 SGHRS, CDR2 YFSETQ. The CDR3 is 15 amino acids. The V end lost 4 bases, the J end lost 4 bases, and 16 bases lay between the germline ends. The CDR3 sequence is CASSAEGGGADTQYF. In DNA form, the CDR3 reads TGCGCCAGCAGCGCCGAAGGAGGCGGCGCAGATACGCAGTATTTT.

This clonotype appeared a few times. The chain employs TRBV7-2 and TRBJ2-4, with a possible D match to TRBD1 (6 bases). This CDR3 is 15 amino acids long. V lost 4 bases to trimming and J lost 6 bases, with 16 bases between them. Per germline, CDR1 SGHTA and CDR2 FQGNSA. CDR3 nucleotide sequence: TGTGCCAGCAGCTACAACCCCGGACAGCTAAACATTCAGTACTTC. It encodes CASSYNPGQLNIQYF.

A remark on this clonotype: A much larger clonotype is one base distant, so this may be a read error. The rearrangement uses TRBV6-6 and TRBJ1-5; TRBD1 matches at 7 bases. This CDR3 is built from 15 residues. Germline V gene sequence: CDR1 MNHNY, CDR2 SVGAGI (reference sequence). This CDR3 reads CAGSYRGGGSQPQHF. CDR3 bases: TGTGCCGGCAGTTACAGGGGTGGAGGGAGCCAGCCCCAGCATTTT.

This clonotype was seen repeatedly, ten times or more. The CDR3: CASSIDQGRNQPQHF. The CDR3 coding sequence is TGCGCCAGCAGCATAGACCAGGGGCGGAATCAGCCCCAGCATTTT. The chain combines TRBV5-1 with TRBJ1-5; maybe TRBD1 (6 bases). The CDR3 runs 15 residues. The ends were cut back, 4 bases at V and 4 bases at J, with 15 bases in the middle. The germline V gene encodes CDR1 SGHRS and CDR2 YFSETQ.

V usage is TRBV7-2 and J usage is TRBJ1-1, with TRBD1 as a possible D gene (6 bases). Per germline, CDR1 SGHTA and CDR2 FQGNSA. This CDR3 is 15 amino acids long. Deletions cut 1 base from V and 2 bases from J, with 11 bases between. CDR3 nucleotides: TGTGCCAGCAGCTTAGACCAGGGGAGAAACACTGAAGCTTTCTTT. Amino acids: CASSLDQGRNTEAFF.

The CDR3 bases are TGTGCCAGCAGTCTCCTCTGGCACAAAAACATTCAGTACTTC. Translation: CASSLLWHKNIQYF. V and J are TRBV12-3 or TRBV12-4 and TRBJ2-4; D gene unclear. Trimming took 5 bases from V and 3 from J, leaving 11 bases between them. This CDR3 is built from 14 residues.

For this clonotype: A much larger clone sits a single nucleotide away, making a read error possible. The chain links TRBV5-1 to TRBJ2-3; the match to TRBD2 covers 8 bases. Per the germline V gene, CDR1 is SGHRS and CDR2 is YFSETQ. J gave up 4 bases and V 3 bases, and 10 bases lay outside the gene matches. The CDR3 consists of 16 residues. The CDR3 region has the DNA TGCGCCAGCAGCTGGGGTGTGGCGGGACTAGCAGATACGCAGTATTTT. Amino acid sequence: CASSWGVAGLADTQYF.

This clonotype appeared many times. This chain uses TRBV5-1 with TRBJ2-5, with 7 bases that match TRBD1. The CDR3 has 14 residues. Germline assignment: CDR1 SGHRS and CDR2 YFSETQ. The V and J ends lost 7 bases and 2 bases, in that order; junction bases with no gene match: 8. The CDR3 coding sequence is TGCGCCAGCGGATTGACAGGGCCTCAAGAGACCCAGTACTTC. This sequence encodes CASGLTGPQETQYF.

Of note for this clonotype: This may stem from a read error, because a much larger clone lies one nucleotide away. The gene calls are TRBV6-5 and TRBJ2-2; D call uncertain. V dropped 5 bases and J dropped 2 bases, with 9 bases sitting between them. Germline CDR1 reads MNHEY; CDR2 reads SVGAGI. The CDR3 covers 14 residues. The CDR3 reads CASSHAANTGELFF. The CDR3 DNA sequence: TGTGCCAGCAGTCACGCGGCTAACACCGGGGAGCTGTTTTTT.

The rearrangement uses TRBV2 and TRBJ2-3; 8 positions agree with TRBD2. The V gene's germline CDR1 is SNHLY and CDR2 FYNNEI. The CDR3 is 17 amino acids. V trimming: 8 bases; J trimming: 1 base; junction bases outside the gene matches: 14. CDR3 coding DNA: TGTGCCAGCTGTGGACAAGCGGGGGCTAGGGGCACAGATACGCAGTATTTT. This translates into CASCGQAGARGTDTQYF.

This rearrangement joins TRBV10-3 to TRBJ1-3; 9 bases are shared with TRBD1. Losses at the gene ends were 6 bases for V and 0 bases for J; bases not matched to a gene: 12. Germline lookup yields CDR1 ENHRY and CDR2 SYGVKD. The CDR3 length is 18 residues. Written as DNA, the CDR3 is TGTGCCATCAGACGAGGGGACAGGGATCGGTCCTCTGGAAACACCATATATTTT. It translates to CAIRRGDRDRSSGNTIYF.

This chain connects TRBV5-1 to TRBJ2-3; 10 bases agree with TRBD1. Germline V gene data show CDR1 as SGHRS and CDR2 as YFSETQ. This CDR3 is 15 amino acids long. The V and J ends lost 3 bases and 7 bases, in that order; junction bases with no gene match: 8. CDR3 nucleotide sequence: TGCGCCAGCAGCTGCGACAGGGGGCCGACAAATACGCAGTATTTT. It encodes CASSCDRGPTNTQYF.

This clonotype was observed many times. The chain combines TRBV20-1 with TRBJ2-1, with D perhaps TRBD1 (6 bases). This CDR3 region has 14 residues. From germline, CDR1 is DFQATT and CDR2 SNEGSKA (reference sequence). V gave up 5 bases and J gave up 12 bases, with 23 bases separating them. CDR3 in amino acids: CSAAGQSVYSPQFF. CDR3 DNA sequence: TGCAGTGCTGCCGGACAGTCCGTCTACTCTCCGCAGTTCTTC.

The chain employs TRBV28 and TRBJ2-7, with a possible D match to TRBD2 (5 bases). The J call may be incorrect, as the DNA end agrees better with TRBJ2-5. The CDR3 covers 13 residues. The V gene's germline CDR1 is MDHEN and CDR2 SYDVKM. Here the CDR3 DNA reads TGTGCCAGCAGTGTAAACCCGGACTTGACCCAGTACTTC. This gives the protein CASSVNPDLTQYF.

The chain links TRBV9 to TRBJ2-5; 9 bases line up with TRBD2. The closer fit of TRBJ2-7 to the DNA end suggests the J call may be wrong. Germline CDR1 reads SGDLS; CDR2 reads YYNGEE. The CDR3 has 16 residues. The CDR3 reads CASSVDGGRAPYEQYF. The CDR3 DNA sequence: TGTGCCAGCAGCGTAGACGGCGGGAGGGCCCCCTACGAGCAGTACTTC.

The chain joins TRBV30 to TRBJ2-7; the D is unclear. Germline V lookup: CDR1 GTSNPN, CDR2 SVGIG (reference sequence). The CDR3 has 12 amino acids. V lost 0 bases to trimming and J lost 3 bases, with 6 bases between them. The CDR3 nucleotides are TGTGCCTGGAGTGTAGGAGTCTACGAGCAGTACTTC. Translating it yields CAWSVGVYEQYF. The whole variable domain, remainder taken from reference TRBV30 and TRBJ2-7, is SQTIHQWPATLVQPVGSPLSLECTVEGTSNPNLYWYRQAAGRGLQLLFYSVGIGQISSEVPQNLSASRPQDRQFILSSKKLLLSDSGFYLCAWSVGVYEQYFGPGTRLTVT.

This clonotype was detected many times. This chain uses TRBV5-1 with TRBJ2-2; unclear D gene. Germline CDR1 SGHRS, CDR2 YFSETQ. Trimming removed 4 bases from V and 1 base from J, with 5 bases in between. CDR3 size: 13 residues. CDR3 DNA sequence: TGCGCCAGCAGCCGGGTGAACACCGGGGAGCTGTTTTTT. Translating it yields CASSRVNTGELFF. The full variable domain, rest sourced from reference TRBV5-1 and TRBJ2-2, is KAGVTQTPRYLIKTRGQQVTLSCSPISGHRSVSWYQQTPGQGLQFLFEYFSETQRNKGNFPGRFSGRQFSNSRSEMNVSTLELGDSALYLCASSRVNTGELFFGEGSRLTVL.

This clonotype came up a few times. The CDR3 nucleotides are TGCAGTGCTAGAGATAGTCGAAGGACTAGCGGTAGATTTGGCACAGATACGCAGTATTTT. It codes for CSARDSRRTSGRFGTDTQYF. V usage is TRBV20-1 and J usage is TRBJ2-3, with 10 bases that match TRBD2. The CDR3 contains 20 residues. Germline CDR1 reads DFQATT; CDR2 reads SNEGSKA (reference sequence). V shed 0 bases, J shed 1 base, and the junction held 16 bases outside the gene matches.

This clonotype was recorded at least ten times. The V gene is TRBV29-1, the J gene TRBJ2-7, with D perhaps given as TRBD1 or TRBD2 (5 bases each). CDR1 and CDR2 from the germline V gene are SQVTM and ANQGSEA. This CDR3 region has 15 residues. V lost 1 base, J lost 5 bases, and 18 bases lay in between. The CDR3 loop reads CSVEVWGPRVDEQYF. Written as DNA, the CDR3 is TGCAGCGTTGAAGTGTGGGGACCTAGGGTGGACGAGCAGTACTTC.

The chain links TRBV4-1 to TRBJ2-1; no clear D gene. Germline V gene lookup returns CDR1 MGHRA and CDR2 YSYEKL. The CDR3 is 16 residues long. V was clipped by 1 base and J by 0 bases, with 10 bases between them. CDR3 residues: CASSQVRAGSYNEQFF. In nucleotides, the CDR3 is TGCGCCAGCAGCCAAGTTCGGGCAGGCTCCTACAATGAGCAGTTCTTC.

The V and J genes are TRBV25-1 and TRBJ1-1; TRBD1 is a possible D gene (6 bases). Trimming left V 6 bases short and J 4 bases short, with 15 bases between. CDR3 length equals 14 residues. Per the germline V gene, CDR1 is MGHDK and CDR2 is SYGVNS. CDR3 sequence (DNA): TGTGCCAGCAGCCAAACAGGGTACGGCACTGAAGCTTTCTTT. This translates into CASSQTGYGTEAFF.

The gene calls are TRBV27 and TRBJ2-2, with a tentative D call TRBD2 (5 bases). Germline V gene data show CDR1 as MNHEY and CDR2 as SMNVEV (reference sequence). Trimming took off 3 bases at V and 5 bases at J, with 10 bases between the two ends. The CDR3 loop spans 14 amino acids. In DNA form, the CDR3 reads TGTGCCAGCAGTTTCCCTACGGGGACCGGGGAGCTGTTTTTT. Protein: CASSFPTGTGELFF.

This clonotype occurred a few times. The rearrangement joins TRBV12-3 or TRBV12-4 to TRBJ2-3; D assignment may be TRBD1 or TRBD2 (6 bases each). V dropped 7 bases and J dropped 4 bases, with 12 bases sitting between them. The CDR3 is made up of 13 amino acids. The CDR3 DNA follows: TGTGCCAGCACCCGAAGGGGGGCAGATACGCAGTATTTT. Translation: CASTRRGADTQYF.